This entry lists 3 T cell receptor beta chains sequenced from one sample in a study of PD-L1 blockade in urothelial cancer. The repertoire was sequenced with immunoSEQ multiplex PCR; TCRdb's copy has only in-frame clones and lacks some. Here the sample spans tens of thousands of clones, about 88% being singletons. Time point reported: pretreatment peripheral blood. Sequenced here: PBMCs, sampled around atezolizumab (anti-PD-L1) treatment. These receptors originate from a donor at least 40 years old with urothelial cancer.

The chain is built from TRBV6-4 and TRBJ1-2; possibly TRBD1 for D (6 bases). Germline CDR1 reads MRHNA; CDR2 reads SNTAGT. CDR3 length equals 17 residues. Trimming cost V 5 bases and J 3 bases, with 22 bases left between them. The CDR3 spells CASSRGGAAGKHYGYTF. In DNA form, the CDR3 reads TGTGCCAGCAGTAGAGGGGGAGCCGCGGGTAAACACTATGGCTACACCTTC.

The sample holds one count of this clone. The rearrangement uses TRBV5-8 and TRBJ1-5; D call uncertain. Germline V gives CDR1 SGHTS, CDR2 YDEGEE. The V end was cut by 0 bases, the J end by 2 bases, with 9 bases between. The CDR3 is 15 amino acids. The CDR3 region is CASSLGGLRNQPQHF. Here the CDR3 DNA reads TGTGCCAGCAGCTTGGGAGGGCTCCGCAATCAGCCCCAGCATTTT. Supplemented by reference TRBV5-8 and TRBJ1-5, the full variable domain reads EAGVTQSPTHLIKTRGQQATLRCSPISGHTSVYWYQQALGLGLQFLLWYDEGEERNRGNFPPRFSGRQFPNYSSELNVNALELEDSALYLCASSLGGLRNQPQHFGDGTRLSIL.

This chain joins TRBV12-5 and TRBJ2-1; D not resolved. Germline CDR1 is LGHNT and CDR2 is FRNRAP. Trimming shortened V by 5 bases and J by 4 bases, and 12 bases separated the two germline ends. CDR3 length: 14 residues. The CDR3: CASGPSLEYNEQFF. The CDR3 DNA reads TGTGCTAGTGGTCCAAGTTTGGAGTACAATGAGCAGTTCTTC.